The rows below give T cell receptor beta chains drawn from one sample of a study of T cells in localized non-small cell lung cancer. Using immunoSEQ multiplex PCR, the repertoire was profiled, and TCRdb retains in-frame clones only, with some absent. The table records 3,000 or so clones, 20% to 30% of them present only once. The specimen comprised lung tumor tissue, sampled before any cancer treatment. These receptors all stem from a man between 40 and 70 years old with stage III lung adenocarcinoma. The CDR3 runs from the conserved cysteine through the conserved F or W. D genes are given only for firm matches. The size of a clone is reported for some rows only, either as once, few or many, or as a class for expanded clones.

V gene,clone size,D gene,J gene,CDR3 DNA,CDR3 protein
TRBV15,NA,NA,TRBJ2-3,TGTGCCACCAGCCCAGAGAAAGGGATCCGCACAGATACGCAGTATTTT,CATSPEKGIRTDTQYF
TRBV11-3,few,NA,TRBJ1-4,TGTGCCAGCAGCTTATATGCGGGGAAGAGTGAAAAACTGTTTTTT,CASSLYAGKSEKLFF
TRBV10-2,NA,NA,TRBJ2-3,TGCGCCAGCAGTGGGGGCACAGATACGCAGTATTTT,CASSGGTDTQYF
TRBV6-8,few,NA,TRBJ1-3,TGTGCCAGCAGTTACACCGGGACCATGGAAACTGGAAACACCATATATTTT,CASSYTGTMETGNTIYF
TRBV11-3,NA,NA,TRBJ2-1,TGTGCCAGCAGCCCTAGGGCCGGAACCTACAATGAGCAGTTCTTC,CASSPRAGTYNEQFF
TRBV1,NA,NA,TRBJ2-1,TGCGCCAGCAGCCAAGACAAGGGTTTTCTTGGGGAGCAGTTCTTC,CASSQDKGFLGEQFF
TRBV6-8,few,TRBD1,TRBJ1-1,TGTGCCAGCAGTTATAGCCTAGGACAGGGACTTAACACTGAAGCTTTCTTT,CASSYSLGQGLNTEAFF
TRBV6-8,NA,TRBD2,TRBJ2-7,TGTGCCATCAGTGCGGGGACTAGCGGGACCGAGCAGTACTTC,CAISAGTSGTEQYF
TRBV12-5,NA,NA,TRBJ2-7,TGTGCTAGTGGTTTGGGACAAGGAAGATACGAGCAGTACTTC,CASGLGQGRYEQYF
TRBV11-3,NA,NA,TRBJ2-5,TGTGCCAGCAGCTTAATTGCAGGCCAAGAGACCCAGTACTTC,CASSLIAGQETQYF
TRBV29-1,NA,NA,TRBJ1-2,TGCAGCTTAGGGACACAGGGAGGAGGCTACACCTTC,CSLGTQGGGYTF
TRBV11-3,few,NA,TRBJ2-2,TGTGCCAGCAGCTCCCGCGGGACAGCGAAGAACACCGGGGAGCTGTTTTTT,CASSSRGTAKNTGELFF
TRBV11-3,few,TRBD1,TRBJ2-7,TGTGCCAGCAGCTCCCAGACAGGGCCTTCCTACGAGCAGTACTTC,CASSSQTGPSYEQYF